This paragraph reports one T cell receptor beta chain. The target antigen is unknown. The data originate from a study of early stage breast cancer tumors. On the study more broadly: About 70% of the 16 invasive tumors were ER+, PR+ and HER2-.

Measured with immunoSEQ multiplex PCR; TCRdb has only the in-frame clones, and not every one. The sample shows about 58,000 clones, about 83% of them seen only once. General study findings and limits: Tumor and normal breast were distinguished via blood comparison in about 90% of the 16 patients. Enriched TCRB sequences shared across patients were mostly commonly generated sequences.

The germline V gene encodes CDR1 SGHAT and CDR2 FQNNGV. There are 17 residues in the CDR3. J gave up 3 bases and V 1 base, and 8 bases lay outside the gene matches. The rearrangement uses TRBV11-2 and TRBJ2-3, with 9 bases lining up with TRBD2. This TCR was sampled from a person aged 25 to 40 with breast cancer. Sequencing was performed on blood. The CDR3 sequence: CASSLAATSGGTDTQYF. CDR3 in DNA: TGTGCCAGCAGCTTAGCTGCGACTAGCGGTGGGACAGATACGCAGTATTTT. The full variable domain, its missing parts supplied by reference TRBV11-2 and TRBJ2-3, is EAGVAQSPRYKIIEKRQSVAFWCNPISGHATLYWYQQILGQGPKLLIQFQNNGVVDDSQLPKDRFSAERLKGVDSTLKIQPAKLEDSAVYLCASSLAATSGGTDTQYFGPGTRLTVL.